This T cell receptor (beta chain) was documented in a study of T cell responses to AZD1222 COVID-19 vaccine. The assay was immunoSEQ multiplex PCR, and TCRdb's table has in-frame clones only and misses some. The table includes some 100,000 clones, about 86% detected once. Trimming removed 1 base at V and 3 bases at J, with 6 bases between. CDR3 length equals 14 residues. Germline CDR1 is LNHNV and CDR2 is YYDKDF (reference sequence). Sequenced here: peripheral blood, sampled on day 0 of AZD1222 vaccination. The V gene is TRBV15, the J gene TRBJ1-4; maybe TRBD1 (6 bases). This TCR came from an adult in good health. CDR3 DNA: TGTGCCACCAGCAGAGCAGGGGCTAATGAAAAACTGTTTTTT. Translation gives CATSRAGANEKLFF.